The sequence of this T cell receptor beta chain was determined in a study of T cells in Graves' hyperthyroidism and ophthalmopathy. Study-level background: Prior to any treatment, at the point of initial diagnosis, peripheral blood was collected.

A NOSPECS grade of at least 4, a Clinical Activity Score of at least 3 and duration under 3 months were recorded in ophthalmopathy patients. Pregnant or lactating patients were excluded, as were those with uncontrolled infection or other autoimmune disease. Orbital computed tomography and thyroid ultrasound, together with serum TRAb and thyroxine and clinical symptoms, were used for diagnoses. TCR beta CDR3 region amplification was performed from RNA transcripts. In the first-round RT-PCR of the TCR CDR3, the HTBI primer set was used. TCRdb ran MiXCR on the multiplex PCR reads and lists one entry per CDR3 protein. The repertoire holds hundreds of thousands of distinct CDR3 sequences, with more than 20% as singletons. After removal of 6 bases from V and 2 bases from J, the junction contained 12 bases not matched to a gene. Germline V gene lookup returns CDR1 MDHEN and CDR2 SYDVKM. The CDR3 loop spans 18 amino acids.

This TCR was sampled from a young man with Graves' ophthalmopathy. This chain links TRBV28 with TRBJ2-1; 11 bases are shared with TRBD1. Specimen: blood. CDR3 sequence (DNA): TGTGCCAGCAGCCGTTTTCCGGGACAGGGGGGGGCCTACAATGAGCAGTTCTTC. Translated: CASSRFPGQGGAYNEQFF.